This TCR beta chain was observed in a study of blood T cell repertoires in COVID-19. In the original processing: Estimation of nucleated cell counts was performed using reference gene primer amplification. Libraries were prepared by immunoSEQ multiplex PCR; TCRdb keeps only in-frame clonotypes and omits some of them. V and J calls plus clone size are reproduced from that table; the DNA served to infer D and trimming. The sample shows some 110,000 clones, roughly 90% of them seen only once. Sequenced sample: peripheral blood. The receptor was derived from a man aged 40-55 years with acute or convalescent COVID-19.

CDR3 DNA sequence: TGTGCCAGCAGCCCGCAGGGCGGTCACGGAAAGACCCAGTACTTC. Protein product: CASSPQGGHGKTQYF. The chain joins TRBV7-6 to TRBJ2-5; the D gene is possibly TRBD1 (5 bases). Germline lookup yields CDR1 SGHVS and CDR2 FNYEAQ. Trimming removed 5 bases at V and 6 bases at J, with 19 bases between. The CDR3 extends over 15 amino acids.